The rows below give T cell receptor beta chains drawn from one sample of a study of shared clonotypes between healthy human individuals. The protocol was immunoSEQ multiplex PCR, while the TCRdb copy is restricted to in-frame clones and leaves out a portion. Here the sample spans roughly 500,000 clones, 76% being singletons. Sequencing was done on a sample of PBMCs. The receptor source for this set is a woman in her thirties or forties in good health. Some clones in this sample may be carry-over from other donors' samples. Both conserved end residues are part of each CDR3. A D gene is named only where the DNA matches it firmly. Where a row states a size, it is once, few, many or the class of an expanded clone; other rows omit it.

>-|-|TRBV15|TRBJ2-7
TGTGCCACCAGCAGAGATTCCCTGGGGGAGCAGTACTTC
CATSRDSLGEQYF
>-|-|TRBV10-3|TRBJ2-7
TGTGCCATCCAAAAGGAAATCTCCTACGAGCAGTACTTC
CAIQKEISYEQYF
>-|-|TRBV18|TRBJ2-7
TGTGCCAGCTCACCAACGACAGCCAACTACGAGCAGTACTTC
CASSPTTANYEQYF
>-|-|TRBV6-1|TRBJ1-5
TGTGCCAGCAGTGAGGCGGGCCAGGGAGCCCAGCCCCAGCATTTT
CASSEAGQGAQPQHF
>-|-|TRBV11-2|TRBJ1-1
TGTGCCAGCAGCTCAACCCAGGGGAACACTGAAGCTTTCTTT
CASSSTQGNTEAFF
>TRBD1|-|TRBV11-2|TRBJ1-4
TGTGCCAGCAGCTTCGACAGGGCGGTTGAAAAACTGTTTTTT
CASSFDRAVEKLFF
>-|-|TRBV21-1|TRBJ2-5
TGTGCCAGCAGCAAAGGTGGAGGGGTAGTCGGCCAAGAGACCCAGTACTTC
CASSKGGGVVGQETQYF
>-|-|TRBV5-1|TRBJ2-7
TGCGCCAGCAGCTTGGACAGCAACTCCTACGAGCAGTACTTC
CASSLDSNSYEQYF
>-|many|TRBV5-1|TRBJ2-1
TGCGCCAGCAGCTTGGTAGGGGAGACGGGTGAGCAGTTCTTC
CASSLVGETGEQFF
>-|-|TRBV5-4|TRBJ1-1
TGTGCCAGCAGCTTCACGGACGGGAACACTGAAGCTTTCTTT
CASSFTDGNTEAFF
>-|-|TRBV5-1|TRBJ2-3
TGCGCCAGCAGCTTGGGACAGGTCGCAACTAGCACAGATACGCAGTATTTT
CASSLGQVATSTDTQYF
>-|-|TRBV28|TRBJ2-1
TGTGCCAGCAGACTAGCAGTGCGTTCTTGCCGCGGGTTCTTC
CASRLAVRSCRGFF
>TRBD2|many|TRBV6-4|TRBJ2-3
TGTGCCAGCAGTGACTCGCCTAGCGGGGTCACAGATACGCAGTATTTT
CASSDSPSGVTDTQYF